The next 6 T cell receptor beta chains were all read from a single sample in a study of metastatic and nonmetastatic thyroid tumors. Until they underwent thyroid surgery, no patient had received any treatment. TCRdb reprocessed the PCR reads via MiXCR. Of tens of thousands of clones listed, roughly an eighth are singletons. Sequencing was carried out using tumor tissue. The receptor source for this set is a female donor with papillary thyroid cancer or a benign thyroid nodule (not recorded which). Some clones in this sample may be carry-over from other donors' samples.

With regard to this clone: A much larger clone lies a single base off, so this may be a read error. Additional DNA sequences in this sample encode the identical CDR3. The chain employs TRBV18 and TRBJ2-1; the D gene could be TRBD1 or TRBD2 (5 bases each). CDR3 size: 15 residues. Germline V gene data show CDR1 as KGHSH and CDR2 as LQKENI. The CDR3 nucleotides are TGTGCCAGCTCCCCAGAGGGGACGGCCTACAATGAACAGTTCTTC. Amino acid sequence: CASSPEGTAYNEQFF.

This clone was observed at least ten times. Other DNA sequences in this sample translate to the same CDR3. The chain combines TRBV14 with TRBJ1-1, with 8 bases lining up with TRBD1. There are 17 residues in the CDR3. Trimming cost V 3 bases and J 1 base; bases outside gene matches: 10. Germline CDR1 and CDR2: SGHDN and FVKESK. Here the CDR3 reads CASSHRSGTGRNTEAFF. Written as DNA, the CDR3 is TGTGCCAGCAGCCACAGGAGCGGGACAGGACGGAACACTGAAGCTTTCTTT.

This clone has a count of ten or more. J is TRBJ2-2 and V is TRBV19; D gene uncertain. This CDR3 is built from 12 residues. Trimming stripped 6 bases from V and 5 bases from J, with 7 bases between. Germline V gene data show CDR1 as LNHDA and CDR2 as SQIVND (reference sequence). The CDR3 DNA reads TGTGCCAGTAGGTTAGGGACCGGGGAGCTGTTTTTT. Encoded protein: CASRLGTGELFF.

This CDR3 reads CSAILLQGILTDTQYF. CDR3 nucleotides: TGCAGTGCTATCTTACTTCAGGGCATACTAACAGATACGCAGTATTTT. The chain combines TRBV20-1 with TRBJ2-3; TRBD1 might be the D (5 bases). V was shortened by 4 bases and J by 3 bases, with 20 bases between the two germline ends. The CDR3 has 16 amino acids. Germline V gene data show CDR1 as DFQATT and CDR2 as SNEGSKA (reference sequence).

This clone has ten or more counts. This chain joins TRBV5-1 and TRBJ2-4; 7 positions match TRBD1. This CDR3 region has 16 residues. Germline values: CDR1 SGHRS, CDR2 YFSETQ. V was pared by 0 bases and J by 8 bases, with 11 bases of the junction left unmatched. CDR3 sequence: CASSLGTTGRAHIQYF. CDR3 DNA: TGCGCCAGCAGCTTGGGTACGACAGGGAGAGCGCACATTCAGTACTTC.

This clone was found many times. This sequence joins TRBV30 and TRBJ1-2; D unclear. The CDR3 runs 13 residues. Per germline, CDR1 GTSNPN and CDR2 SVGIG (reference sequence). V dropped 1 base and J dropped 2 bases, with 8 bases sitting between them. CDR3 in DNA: TGTGCCTGGAGTGGTACGGGGAACTATGGCTACACCTTC. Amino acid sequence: CAWSGTGNYGYTF.